The entry below gives a single TCR beta chain sequence along with its context. This sample is part of a study of blood T cell repertoires in COVID-19. Background on the study: In each case, the material was cDNA or gDNA derived from T cells, B-cell-depleted T cells, or PBMCs.

In the authors' methods: Quantification of nucleated cells was approximated via reference gene primer amplification. TCRdb's table, derived via immunoSEQ multiplex PCR, lists solely in-frame clones and lacks some. D and trimming come from the DNA, and the V and J calls and clone size come from that table. This sample has about 320,000 clones, with roughly 86% found just once. The germline V gene has CDR1 SQVTM and CDR2 ANQGSEA. The CDR3 has 10 amino acids. V dropped 7 bases and J dropped 1 base, with 4 bases sitting between them. This receptor was identified in a woman aged 50 to 60 with acute or convalescent COVID-19. The chain combines TRBV29-1 with TRBJ1-1; D is uncertain. The sequenced sample was peripheral blood. Here the CDR3 reads CSAANTEAFF. CDR3 nucleotides: TGCAGCGCAGCGAACACTGAAGCTTTCTTT.